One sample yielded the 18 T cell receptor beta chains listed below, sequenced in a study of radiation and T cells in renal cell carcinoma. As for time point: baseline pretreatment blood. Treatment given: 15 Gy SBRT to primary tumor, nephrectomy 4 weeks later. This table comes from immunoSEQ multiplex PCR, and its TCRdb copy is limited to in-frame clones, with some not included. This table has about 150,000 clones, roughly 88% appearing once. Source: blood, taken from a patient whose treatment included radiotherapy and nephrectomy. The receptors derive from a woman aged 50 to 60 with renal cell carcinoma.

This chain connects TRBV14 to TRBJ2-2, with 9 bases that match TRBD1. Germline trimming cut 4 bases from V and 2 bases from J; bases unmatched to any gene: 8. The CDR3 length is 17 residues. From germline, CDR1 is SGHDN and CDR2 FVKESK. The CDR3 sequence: CASSLHRGQGNTGELFF. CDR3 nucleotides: TGTGCCAGCAGCCTCCACAGGGGACAGGGCAACACCGGGGAGCTGTTTTTT.

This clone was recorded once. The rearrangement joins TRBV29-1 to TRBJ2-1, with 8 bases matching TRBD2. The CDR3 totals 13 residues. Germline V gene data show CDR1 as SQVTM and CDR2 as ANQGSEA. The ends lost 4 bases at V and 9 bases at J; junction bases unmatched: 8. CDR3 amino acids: CSVGQAGGGEQFF. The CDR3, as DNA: TGCAGCGTTGGCCAGGCGGGGGGAGGTGAGCAGTTCTTC.

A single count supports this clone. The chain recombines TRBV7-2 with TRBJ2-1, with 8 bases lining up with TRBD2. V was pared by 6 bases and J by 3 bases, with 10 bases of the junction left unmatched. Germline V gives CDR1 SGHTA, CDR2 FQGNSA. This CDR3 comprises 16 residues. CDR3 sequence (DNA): TGTGCCAGCAGTCCCGCGGGGGGTCTAAACTACAATGAGCAGTTCTTC. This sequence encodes CASSPAGGLNYNEQFF.

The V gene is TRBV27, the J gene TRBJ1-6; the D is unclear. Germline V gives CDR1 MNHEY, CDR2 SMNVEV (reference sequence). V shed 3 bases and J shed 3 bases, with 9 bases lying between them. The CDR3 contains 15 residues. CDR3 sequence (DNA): TGTGCCAGCAGTTTTGGGAGGATCTATAATTCACCCCTCCACTTT. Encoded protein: CASSFGRIYNSPLHF.

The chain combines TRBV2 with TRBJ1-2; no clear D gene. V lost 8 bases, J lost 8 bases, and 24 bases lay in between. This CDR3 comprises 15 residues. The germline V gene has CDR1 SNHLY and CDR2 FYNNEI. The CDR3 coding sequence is TGTGCCAGCCAAACCCCCTCAGGACCTCTCGCAGGCTACACCTTC. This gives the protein CASQTPSGPLAGYTF.

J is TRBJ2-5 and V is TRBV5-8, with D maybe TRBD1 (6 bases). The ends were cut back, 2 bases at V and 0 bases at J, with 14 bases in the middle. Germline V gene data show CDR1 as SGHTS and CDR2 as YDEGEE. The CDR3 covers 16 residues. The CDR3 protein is CASSLGQQLNQETQYF. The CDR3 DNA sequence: TGTGCCAGCAGCTTAGGACAGCAGTTGAACCAAGAGACCCAGTACTTC. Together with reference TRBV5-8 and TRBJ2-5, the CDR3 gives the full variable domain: EAGVTQSPTHLIKTRGQQATLRCSPISGHTSVYWYQQALGLGLQFLLWYDEGEERNRGNFPPRFSGRQFPNYSSELNVNALELEDSALYLCASSLGQQLNQETQYFGPGTRLLVL.

DNA for the CDR3: TGTGCCAGCAGCTTCCAACGCCTGGTAGGGAGCAATCAGCCCCAGCATTTT. Translating gives CASSFQRLVGSNQPQHF. The genes are TRBV5-5 and TRBJ1-5; D gene unclear. CDR3 length equals 17 residues. V dropped 2 bases and J dropped 1 base, with 16 bases sitting between them. Germline V gene lookup returns CDR1 SGHKS and CDR2 YYEKEE (reference sequence).

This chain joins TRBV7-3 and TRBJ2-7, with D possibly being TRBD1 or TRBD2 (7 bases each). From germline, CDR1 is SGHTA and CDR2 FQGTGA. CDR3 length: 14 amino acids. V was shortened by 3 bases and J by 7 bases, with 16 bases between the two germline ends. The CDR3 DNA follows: TGTGCCAGCAGCTTCTCAGGGGGGGTATCGGAGCAGTACTTC. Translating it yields CASSFSGGVSEQYF. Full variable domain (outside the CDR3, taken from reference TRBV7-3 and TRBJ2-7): GAGVSQTPSNKVTEKGKYVELRCDPISGHTALYWYRQSLGQGPEFLIYFQGTGAADDSGLPNDRFFAVRPEGSVSTLKIQRTERGDSAVYLCASSFSGGVSEQYFGPGTRLTVT.

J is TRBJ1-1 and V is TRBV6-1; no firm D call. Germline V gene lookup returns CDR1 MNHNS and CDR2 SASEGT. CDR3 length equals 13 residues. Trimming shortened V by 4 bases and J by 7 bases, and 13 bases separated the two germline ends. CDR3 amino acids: CASSGAGGREAFF. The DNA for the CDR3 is TGTGCCAGCAGTGGGGCCGGAGGCCGTGAAGCTTTCTTT.

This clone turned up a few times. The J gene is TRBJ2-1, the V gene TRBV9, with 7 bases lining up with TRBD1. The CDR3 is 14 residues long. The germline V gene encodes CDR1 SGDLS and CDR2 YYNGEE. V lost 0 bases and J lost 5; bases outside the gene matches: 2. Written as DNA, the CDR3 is TGTGCCAGCAGCGTAGGGGGACAGAACAATGAGCAGTTCTTC. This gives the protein CASSVGGQNNEQFF.

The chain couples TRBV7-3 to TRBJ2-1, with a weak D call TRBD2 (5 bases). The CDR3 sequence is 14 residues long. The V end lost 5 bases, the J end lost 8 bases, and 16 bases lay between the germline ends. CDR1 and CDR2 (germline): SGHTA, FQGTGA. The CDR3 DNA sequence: TGTGCCAGCAGCCTAGACGGGGTTTTGGATGAGCAGTTCTTC. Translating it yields CASSLDGVLDEQFF.

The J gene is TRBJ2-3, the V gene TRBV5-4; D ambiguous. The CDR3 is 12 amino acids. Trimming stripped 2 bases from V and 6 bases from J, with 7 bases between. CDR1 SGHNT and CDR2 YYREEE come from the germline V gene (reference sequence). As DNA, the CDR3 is TGTGCCAGCAGCTTAATAGGGGATACGCAGTATTTT. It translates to CASSLIGDTQYF.

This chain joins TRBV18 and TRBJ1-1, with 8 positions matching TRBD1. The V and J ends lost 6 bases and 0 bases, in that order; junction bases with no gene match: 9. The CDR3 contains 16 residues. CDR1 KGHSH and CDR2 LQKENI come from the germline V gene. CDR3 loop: CASSPTGVIMNTEAFF. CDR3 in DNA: TGTGCCAGCTCGCCGACAGGGGTAATCATGAACACTGAAGCTTTCTTT. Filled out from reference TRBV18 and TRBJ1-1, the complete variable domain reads NAGVMQNPRHLVRRRGQEARLRCSPMKGHSHVYWYRQLPEEGLKFMVYLQKENIIDESGMPKERFSAEFPKEGPSILRIQQVVRGDSAAYFCASSPTGVIMNTEAFFGQGTRLTVV.

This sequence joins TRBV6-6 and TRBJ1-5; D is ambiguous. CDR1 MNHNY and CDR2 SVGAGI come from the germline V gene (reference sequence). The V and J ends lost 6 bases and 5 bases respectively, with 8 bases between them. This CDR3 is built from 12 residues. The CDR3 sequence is CASRKEDQPQHF. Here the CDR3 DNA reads TGTGCCAGCAGAAAAGAGGATCAGCCCCAGCATTTT.

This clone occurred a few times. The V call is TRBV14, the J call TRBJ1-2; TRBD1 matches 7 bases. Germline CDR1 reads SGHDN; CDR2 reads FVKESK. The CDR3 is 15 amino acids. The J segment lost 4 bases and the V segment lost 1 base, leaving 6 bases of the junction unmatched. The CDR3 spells CASSQGQGDFYGYTF. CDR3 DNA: TGTGCCAGCAGCCAAGGGCAGGGGGATTTCTATGGCTACACCTTC.

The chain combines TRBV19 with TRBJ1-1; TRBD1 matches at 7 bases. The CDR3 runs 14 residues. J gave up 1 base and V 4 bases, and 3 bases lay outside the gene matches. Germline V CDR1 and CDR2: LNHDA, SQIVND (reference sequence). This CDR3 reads CASSKGQTNTEAFF. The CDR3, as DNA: TGTGCCAGTAGTAAGGGACAGACGAACACTGAAGCTTTCTTT.

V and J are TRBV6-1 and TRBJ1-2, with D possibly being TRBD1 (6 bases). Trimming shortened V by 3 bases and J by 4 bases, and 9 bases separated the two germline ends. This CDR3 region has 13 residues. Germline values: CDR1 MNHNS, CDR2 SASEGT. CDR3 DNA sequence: TGTGCCAGCAGTGACGGGACACTCTATGGCTACACCTTC. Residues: CASSDGTLYGYTF.

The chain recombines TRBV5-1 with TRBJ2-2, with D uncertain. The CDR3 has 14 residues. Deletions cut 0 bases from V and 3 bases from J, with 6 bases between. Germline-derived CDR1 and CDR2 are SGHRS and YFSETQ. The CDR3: CASSLEGYTGELFF. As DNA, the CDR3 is TGCGCCAGCAGCTTGGAAGGGTACACCGGGGAGCTGTTTTTT.